This T cell receptor (beta chain) originates from a study of blood T cell repertoires in COVID-19. At the level of the study: Collection of acute and convalescent COVID-19 samples took place in the United States, Italy and Spain.

The V gene lost 5 bases and the J gene lost 7 bases, with 6 bases spanning the gap. Germline V gene data show CDR1 as SEHNR and CDR2 as FQNEAQ (reference sequence). The CDR3 totals 12 residues. As originally analysed: Reference gene primers were amplified, and this amplification served to estimate nucleated cell counts. Method: immunoSEQ multiplex PCR; TCRdb's copy keeps in-frame clones and lacks some. V and J calls and clone size come straight from that table; D and trimming were deduced from the DNA. Of about 69,000 clones detected, around 91% appear once; the ten largest clones hold about 4.9%. This TCR was recovered from a man aged 50 or older with acute or convalescent COVID-19. The chain employs TRBV7-9 and TRBJ1-6; D unresolved. The sequenced material came from peripheral blood. CDR3 in amino acids: CASSAQNSPLHF. In DNA, the CDR3 is TGTGCCAGCAGCGCACAGAATTCACCCCTCCACTTT. Based on the CDR3 plus reference TRBV7-9 and TRBJ1-6, the full variable domain is DTGVSQNPRHKITKRGQNVTFRCDPISEHNRLYWYRQTLGQGPEFLTYFQNEAQLEKSRLLSDRFSAERPKGSFSTLEIQRTEQGDSAMYLCASSAQNSPLHFGNGTRLTVT.